The entry below gives a single TCR beta chain sequence along with its context. The antigen remains unidentified. A read error may produce the germline difference seen at one junction end. This record belongs to a study of T cell responses to AZD1222 COVID-19 vaccine. Study-level results: Of the AZD1222 recipients, only 5 or 6 were seropositive at baseline. As reported, nearly half of all spike-specific TCRs target variant regions that are unmutated. With dominance at 160-218 and 743-854, vaccine-associated CD4 TCRs spanned spike. The sample set comprised mostly white British donors with more females, and clonal diversity was possibly underestimated.

The CDR3 loop spans 14 amino acids. CDR1 and CDR2 from the germline V gene are SGHRS and YFSETQ. The table came from immunoSEQ multiplex PCR; TCRdb's copy has only in-frame clones and leaves some out. The sample contains roughly 80,000 clones, approximately 86% of which appear only once. The sequence came from an adult in good health. V and J are TRBV5-1 and TRBJ2-2; D is possibly TRBD1 or TRBD2 (6 bases each). Sequencing used peripheral blood, obtained on day 0 of MenACWY control vaccination. In DNA form, the CDR3 reads TGCGCCAGCAGCCGAGGGGGGAACGCCGGGGAGCTGTTTTTT. This encodes CASSRGGNAGELFF.